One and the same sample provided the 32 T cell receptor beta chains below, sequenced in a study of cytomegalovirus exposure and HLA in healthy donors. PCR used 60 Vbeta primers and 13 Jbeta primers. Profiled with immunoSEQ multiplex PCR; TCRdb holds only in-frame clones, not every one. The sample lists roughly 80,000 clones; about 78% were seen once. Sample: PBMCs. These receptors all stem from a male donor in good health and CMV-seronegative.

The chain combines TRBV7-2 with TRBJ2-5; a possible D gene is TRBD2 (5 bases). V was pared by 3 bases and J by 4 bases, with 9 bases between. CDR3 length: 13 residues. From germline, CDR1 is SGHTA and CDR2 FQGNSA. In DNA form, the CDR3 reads TGTGCCAGCAGCTTGACTAATCGAGAGACCCAGTACTTC. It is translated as CASSLTNRETQYF.

CDR3 coding DNA: TGTGCCAGCAGCTTGCCTCAGGGAAGGGAGACCCAGTACTTC. It specifies CASSLPQGRETQYF. The chain couples TRBV5-5 to TRBJ2-5; maybe TRBD1 (5 bases). Trimming cost V 1 base and J 5 bases, with 12 bases left between them. Germline loops: CDR1 SGHKS, CDR2 YYEKEE (reference sequence). This CDR3 spans 14 amino acids.

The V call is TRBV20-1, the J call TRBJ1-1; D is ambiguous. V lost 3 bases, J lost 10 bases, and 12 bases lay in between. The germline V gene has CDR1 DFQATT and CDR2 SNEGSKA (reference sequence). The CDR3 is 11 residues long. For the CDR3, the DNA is TGCAGTGCTAGGGACTATGAGGGAGCTTTCTTT. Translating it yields CSARDYEGAFF.

DNA of the CDR3: TGTGCCAGCAGCGTAGGAAACAGCTTATACAATGAGCAGTTCTTC. Protein sequence: CASSVGNSLYNEQFF. This sequence joins TRBV9 and TRBJ2-1; D is uncertain. The CDR3 is 15 residues long. Germline CDR1 and CDR2: SGDLS and YYNGEE. Trimming removed 0 bases from V and 4 bases from J, with 11 bases in between.

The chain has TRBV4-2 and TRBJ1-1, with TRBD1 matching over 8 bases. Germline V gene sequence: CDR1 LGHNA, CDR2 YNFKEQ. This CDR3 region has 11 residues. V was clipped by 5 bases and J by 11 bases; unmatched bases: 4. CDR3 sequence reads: CASSSGGGAFF. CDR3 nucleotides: TGTGCCAGCAGCTCAGGGGGCGGCGCTTTCTTT.

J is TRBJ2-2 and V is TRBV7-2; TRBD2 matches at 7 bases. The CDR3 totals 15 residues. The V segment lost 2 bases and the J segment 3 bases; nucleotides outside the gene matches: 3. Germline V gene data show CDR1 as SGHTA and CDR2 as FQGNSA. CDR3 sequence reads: CASSLLGGYTGELFF. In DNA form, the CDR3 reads TGTGCCAGCAGCTTACTCGGGGGGTACACCGGGGAGCTGTTTTTT.

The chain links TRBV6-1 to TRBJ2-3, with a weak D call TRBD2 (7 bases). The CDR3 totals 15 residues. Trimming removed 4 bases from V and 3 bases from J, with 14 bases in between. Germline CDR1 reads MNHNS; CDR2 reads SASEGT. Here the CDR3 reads CASSVAGAWTDTQYF. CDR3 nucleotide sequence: TGTGCCAGCAGTGTGGCGGGGGCTTGGACAGATACGCAGTATTTT.

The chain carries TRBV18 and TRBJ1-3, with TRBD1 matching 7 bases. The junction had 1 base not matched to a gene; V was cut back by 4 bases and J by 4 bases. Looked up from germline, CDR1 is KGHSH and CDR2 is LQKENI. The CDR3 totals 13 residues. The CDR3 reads CASSQDRGNTIYF. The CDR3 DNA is TGTGCCAGCTCACAGGACAGGGGAAACACCATATATTTT.

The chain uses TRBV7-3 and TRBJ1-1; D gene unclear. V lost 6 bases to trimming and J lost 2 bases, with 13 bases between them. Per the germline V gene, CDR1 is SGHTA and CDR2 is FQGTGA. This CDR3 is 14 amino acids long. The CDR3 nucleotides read TGTGCCAGCAGTCCTTCCCACAAAAACACTGAAGCTTTCTTT. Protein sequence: CASSPSHKNTEAFF. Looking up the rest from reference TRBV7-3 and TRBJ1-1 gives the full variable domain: GAGVSQTPSNKVTEKGKYVELRCDPISGHTALYWYRQSLGQGPEFLIYFQGTGAADDSGLPNDRFFAVRPEGSVSTLKIQRTERGDSAVYLCASSPSHKNTEAFFGQGTRLTVV.

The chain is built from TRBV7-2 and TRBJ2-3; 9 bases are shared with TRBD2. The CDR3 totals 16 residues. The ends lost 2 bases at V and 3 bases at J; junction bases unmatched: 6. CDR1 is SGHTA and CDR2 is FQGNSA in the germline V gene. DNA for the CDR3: TGTGCCAGCAGCTTATGGGCGGGGGGGCAGACAGATACGCAGTATTTT. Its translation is CASSLWAGGQTDTQYF.

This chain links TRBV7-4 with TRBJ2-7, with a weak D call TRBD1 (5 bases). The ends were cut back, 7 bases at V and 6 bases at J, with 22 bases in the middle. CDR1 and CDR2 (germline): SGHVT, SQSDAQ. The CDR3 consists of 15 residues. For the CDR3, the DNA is TGTGCCAGCAAAGTTGGCCAGGGCCGAGCTTGCGAGCAGTACTTC. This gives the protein CASKVGQGRACEQYF.

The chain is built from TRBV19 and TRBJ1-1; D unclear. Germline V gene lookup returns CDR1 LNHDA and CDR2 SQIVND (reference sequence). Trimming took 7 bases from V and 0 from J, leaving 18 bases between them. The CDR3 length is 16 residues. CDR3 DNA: TGTGCCAGTATTGCGGAGACGGTCCGCCTGAACACTGAAGCTTTCTTT. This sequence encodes CASIAETVRLNTEAFF.

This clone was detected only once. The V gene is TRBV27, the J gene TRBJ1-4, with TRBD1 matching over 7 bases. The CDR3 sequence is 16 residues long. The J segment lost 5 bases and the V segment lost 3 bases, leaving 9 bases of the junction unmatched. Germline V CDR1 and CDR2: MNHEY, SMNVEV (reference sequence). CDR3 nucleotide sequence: TGTGCCAGCAGTTTCCACGGGTCGACAGGGAATGAAAAACTGTTTTTT. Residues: CASSFHGSTGNEKLFF.

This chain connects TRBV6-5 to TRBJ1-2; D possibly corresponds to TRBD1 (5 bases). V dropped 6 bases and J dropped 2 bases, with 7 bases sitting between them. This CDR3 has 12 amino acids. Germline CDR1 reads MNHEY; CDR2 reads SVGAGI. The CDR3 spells CASSAGNYGYTF. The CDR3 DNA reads TGTGCCAGCAGCGCAGGGAACTATGGCTACACCTTC.

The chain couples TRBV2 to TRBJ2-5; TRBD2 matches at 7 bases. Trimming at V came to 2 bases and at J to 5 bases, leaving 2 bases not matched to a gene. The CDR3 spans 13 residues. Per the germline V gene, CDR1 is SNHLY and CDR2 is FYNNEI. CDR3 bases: TGTGCCAGCAGTGAACGGCGGGGGGAGACCCAGTACTTC. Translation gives CASSERRGETQYF.

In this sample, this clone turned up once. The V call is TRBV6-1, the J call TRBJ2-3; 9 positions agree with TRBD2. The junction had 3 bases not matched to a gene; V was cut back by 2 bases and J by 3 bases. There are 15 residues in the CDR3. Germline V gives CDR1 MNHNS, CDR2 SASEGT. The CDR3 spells CASSEIAGVTDTQYF. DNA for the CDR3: TGTGCCAGCAGTGAAATAGCGGGAGTGACAGATACGCAGTATTTT.

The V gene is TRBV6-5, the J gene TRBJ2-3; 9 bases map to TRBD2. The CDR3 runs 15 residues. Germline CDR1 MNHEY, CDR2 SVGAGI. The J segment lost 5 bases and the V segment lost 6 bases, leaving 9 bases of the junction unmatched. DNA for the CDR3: TGTGCCAGCAGCCTCCGGCAGCGGGGGGTAGATACGCAGTATTTT. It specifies CASSLRQRGVDTQYF.

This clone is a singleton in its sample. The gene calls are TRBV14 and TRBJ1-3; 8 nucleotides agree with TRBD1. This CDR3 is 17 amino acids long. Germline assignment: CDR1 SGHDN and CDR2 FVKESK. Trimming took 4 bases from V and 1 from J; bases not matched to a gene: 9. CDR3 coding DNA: TGTGCCAGCAGCCGGGACAGGAGTTTGGGATCTGGAAACACCATATATTTT. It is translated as CASSRDRSLGSGNTIYF.

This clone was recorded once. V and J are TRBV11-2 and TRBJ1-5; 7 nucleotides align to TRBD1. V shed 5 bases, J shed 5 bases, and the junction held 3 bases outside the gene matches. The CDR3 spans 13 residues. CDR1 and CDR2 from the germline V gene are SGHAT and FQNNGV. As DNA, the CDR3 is TGTGCCAGCAGCCGCGGACAGGATCAGCCCCAGCATTTT. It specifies CASSRGQDQPQHF.

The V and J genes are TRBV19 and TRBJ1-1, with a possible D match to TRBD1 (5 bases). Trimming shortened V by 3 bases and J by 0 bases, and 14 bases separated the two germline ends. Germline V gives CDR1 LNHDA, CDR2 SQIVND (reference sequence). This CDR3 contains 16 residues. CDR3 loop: CASSILNDRMNTEAFF. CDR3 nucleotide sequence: TGTGCCAGTAGTATCCTTAATGACAGAATGAACACTGAAGCTTTCTTT.

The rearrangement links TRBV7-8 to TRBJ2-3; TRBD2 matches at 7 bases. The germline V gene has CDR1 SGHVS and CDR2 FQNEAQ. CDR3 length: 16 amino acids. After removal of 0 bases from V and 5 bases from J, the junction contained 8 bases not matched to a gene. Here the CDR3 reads CASSLASAGVGDTQYF. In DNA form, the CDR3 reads TGTGCCAGCAGCTTAGCGTCTGCGGGAGTAGGAGATACGCAGTATTTT.

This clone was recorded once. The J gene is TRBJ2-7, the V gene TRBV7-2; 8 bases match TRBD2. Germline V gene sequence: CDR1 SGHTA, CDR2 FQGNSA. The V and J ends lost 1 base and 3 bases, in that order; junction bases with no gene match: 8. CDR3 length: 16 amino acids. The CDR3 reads CASSLEVAGPYYEQYF. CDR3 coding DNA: TGTGCCAGCAGCTTAGAAGTAGCGGGGCCGTACTACGAGCAGTACTTC.

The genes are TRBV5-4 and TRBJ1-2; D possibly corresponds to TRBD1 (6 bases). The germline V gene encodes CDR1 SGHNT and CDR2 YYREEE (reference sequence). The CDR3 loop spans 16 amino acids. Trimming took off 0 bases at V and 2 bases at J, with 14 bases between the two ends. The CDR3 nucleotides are TGTGCCAGCAGCTTGGCCGTGGGGCAGGGGAACTATGGCTACACCTTC. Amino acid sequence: CASSLAVGQGNYGYTF.

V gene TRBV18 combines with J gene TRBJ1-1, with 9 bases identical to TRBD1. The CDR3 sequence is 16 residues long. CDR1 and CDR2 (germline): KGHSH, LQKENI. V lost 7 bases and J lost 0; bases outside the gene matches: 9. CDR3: CASFLGQGDMNTEAFF. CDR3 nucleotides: TGTGCCAGCTTTCTGGGACAGGGAGACATGAACACTGAAGCTTTCTTT.

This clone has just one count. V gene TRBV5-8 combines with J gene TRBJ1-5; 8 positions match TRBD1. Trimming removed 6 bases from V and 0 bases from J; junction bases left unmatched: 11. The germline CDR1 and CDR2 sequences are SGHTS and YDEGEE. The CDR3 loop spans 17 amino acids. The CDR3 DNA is TGTGCCAGCAATCTCAGGACAGGGAGATATAGCAATCAGCCCCAGCATTTT. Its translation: CASNLRTGRYSNQPQHF.

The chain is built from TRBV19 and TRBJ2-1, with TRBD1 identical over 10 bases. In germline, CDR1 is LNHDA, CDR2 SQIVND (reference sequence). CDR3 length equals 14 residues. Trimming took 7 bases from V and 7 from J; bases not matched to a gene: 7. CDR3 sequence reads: CASTLDRGLNEQFF. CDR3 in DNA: TGTGCCAGTACCCTGGACAGGGGGTTAAATGAGCAGTTCTTC.

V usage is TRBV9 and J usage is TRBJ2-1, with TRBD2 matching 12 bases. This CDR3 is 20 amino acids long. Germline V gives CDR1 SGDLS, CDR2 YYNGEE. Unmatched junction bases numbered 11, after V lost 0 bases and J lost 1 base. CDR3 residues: CASSVGARLAGGASYNEQFF. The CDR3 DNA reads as TGTGCCAGCAGCGTAGGAGCCCGGCTAGCGGGGGGGGCGTCCTACAATGAGCAGTTCTTC. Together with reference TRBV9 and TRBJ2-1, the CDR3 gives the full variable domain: DSGVTQTPKHLITATGQRVTLRCSPRSGDLSVYWYQQSLDQGLQFLIQYYNGEERAKGNILERFSAQQFPDLHSELNLSSLELGDSALYFCASSVGARLAGGASYNEQFFGPGTRLTVL.

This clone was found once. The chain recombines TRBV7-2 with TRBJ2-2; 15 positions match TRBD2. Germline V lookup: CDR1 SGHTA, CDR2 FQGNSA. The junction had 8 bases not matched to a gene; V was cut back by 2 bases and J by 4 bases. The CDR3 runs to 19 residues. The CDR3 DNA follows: TGTGCCAGCAGCTTACTTCGGACTAGCGGGGGGGGGAGCACCGGGGAGCTGTTTTTT. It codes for CASSLLRTSGGGSTGELFF.

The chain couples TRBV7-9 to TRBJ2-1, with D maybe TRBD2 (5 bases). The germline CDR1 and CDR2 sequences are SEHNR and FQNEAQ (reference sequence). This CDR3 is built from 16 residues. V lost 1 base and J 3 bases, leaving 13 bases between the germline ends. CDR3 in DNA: TGTGCCAGCAGCTTAGTAGAGGGCAGGAGCTACAATGAGCAGTTCTTC. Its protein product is CASSLVEGRSYNEQFF.

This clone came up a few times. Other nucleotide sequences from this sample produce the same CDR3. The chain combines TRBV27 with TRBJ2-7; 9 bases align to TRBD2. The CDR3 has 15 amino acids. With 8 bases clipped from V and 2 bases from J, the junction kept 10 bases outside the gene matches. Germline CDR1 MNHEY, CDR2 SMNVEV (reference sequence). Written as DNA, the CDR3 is TGTGCCAGCGGACCGGGACTAGCTTTTCCCTACGAGCAGTACTTC. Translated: CASGPGLAFPYEQYF.

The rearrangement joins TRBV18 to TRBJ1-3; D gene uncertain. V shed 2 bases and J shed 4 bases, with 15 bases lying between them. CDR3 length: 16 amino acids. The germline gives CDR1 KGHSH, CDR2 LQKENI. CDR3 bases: TGTGCCAGCTCACCAATCTACGACCAGCGGGGAAACACCATATATTTT. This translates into CASSPIYDQRGNTIYF.

The CDR3 loop is CASRGGSYGYTF. As DNA, the CDR3 is TGTGCCAGCAGGGGAGGGAGCTATGGCTACACCTTC. This chain links TRBV6-1 with TRBJ1-2; D call uncertain. Trimming removed 6 bases from V and 4 bases from J, with 9 bases in between. The CDR3 contains 12 residues. Germline V gives CDR1 MNHNS, CDR2 SASEGT.